These 8 T cell receptor beta chains were all obtained from the same sample, sequenced in a study of Graves' ophthalmopathy and Graves' hyperthyroidism. RNA served as the template for amplifying TCR beta CDR3 regions. Investigators did first-round RT-PCR with HTBI primers, then second-round multiplex PCR. TCRdb re-called the multiplex PCR reads through MiXCR, storing one row per CDR3 protein. The table has about 400,000 distinct CDR3 sequences, about 17% seen once. Sequencing was carried out using peripheral blood. The receptors were sampled from a woman aged 18-29 years with Graves' ophthalmopathy.

This clonotype came up many times. A single base separates this from a much larger clone, so it may be a read error. The missing conserved phenylalanine or tryptophan at the end of this CDR3 makes a read error likely. V usage is TRBV6-5 and J usage is TRBJ2-5; TRBD2 is a possible D gene (5 bases). The CDR3 length is 14 residues. Germline assignment: CDR1 MNHEY and CDR2 SVGAGI. V was shortened by 2 bases and J by 1 base, with 8 bases between the two germline ends. The CDR3 DNA sequence: TGTGCCAGCAGTTACGCGGCGGGCCAAGAGACCCAGTACCTC. This codes for CASSYAAGQETQYL.

At least ten counts were recorded for this clonotype. This sequence joins TRBV6-2 or TRBV6-3 and TRBJ1-1; D remains unclear. The CDR3 runs 15 residues. Per the germline V gene, CDR1 is MNHEY and CDR2 is SVGEGT. V was shortened by 0 bases and J by 11 bases, with 19 bases between the two germline ends. CDR3 DNA sequence: TGTGCCAGCAGTTACTCGAAATTCGATCGGTTCCCCGCTTTCTTT. Translation: CASSYSKFDRFPAFF.

Many counts were recorded for this clonotype. CDR3 sequence reads: CASSLLLDRVEAFF. CDR3 sequence (DNA): TGTGCCAGCAGCTTGTTATTGGACAGGGTTGAAGCTTTCTTT. The chain recombines TRBV6-5 with TRBJ1-1; 8 bases map to TRBD1. V was pared by 6 bases and J by 7 bases, with 10 bases of the junction left unmatched. The CDR3 extends over 14 amino acids. Germline CDR1 MNHEY, CDR2 SVGAGI.

This chain joins TRBV5-6 and TRBJ2-5; tentative D call: TRBD1 (5 bases). The CDR3 extends over 14 amino acids. Trimming took off 1 base at V and 2 bases at J, with 9 bases between the two ends. CDR1 and CDR2 (germline): SGHDT, YYEEEE. The chain's CDR3 is CASSLRTPQETQYF. Here the CDR3 DNA reads TGTGCCAGCAGCTTGCGGACACCACAAGAGACCCAGTACTTC.

There are many counts of this clonotype. This sequence joins TRBV10-3 and TRBJ1-1; D is unresolved. From germline, CDR1 is ENHRY and CDR2 SYGVKD. The CDR3 has 14 residues. V gave up 10 bases and J gave up 5 bases, with 20 bases separating them. The CDR3 loop reads CATAGLQGKTEAFF. The CDR3 region has the DNA TGTGCCACAGCCGGGCTCCAAGGTAAAACTGAAGCTTTCTTT.

This clonotype has at least ten counts. The gene calls are TRBV19 and TRBJ1-5; D gene ambiguous. V was clipped by 1 base and J by 1 base, with 11 bases between them. The CDR3 sequence is 16 residues long. Germline V CDR1 and CDR2: LNHDA, SQIVND (reference sequence). DNA of the CDR3: TGTGCCAGTAGTATAGTGGGCAGCGGGAGCAATCAGCCCCAGCATTTT. It yields the protein CASSIVGSGSNQPQHF.

This clonotype was observed once. The chain carries TRBV20-1 and TRBJ2-7, with D tentatively TRBD1 or TRBD2 (6 bases each). V was clipped by 6 bases and J by 0 bases, with 30 bases between them. This CDR3 is built from 19 residues. Germline V gene lookup returns CDR1 DFQATT and CDR2 SNEGSKA (reference sequence). CDR3 protein: CSATSTGGPGMGSSYEQYF. DNA for the CDR3: TGCAGTGCCACCAGTACCGGGGGCCCGGGAATGGGGAGCTCCTACGAGCAGTACTTC.

In its sample, this clonotype was seen many times. The chain is built from TRBV20-1 and TRBJ2-4, with a possible D match to TRBD1 (6 bases). Trimming shortened V by 3 bases and J by 6 bases, and 9 bases separated the two germline ends. Germline V gene sequence: CDR1 DFQATT, CDR2 SNEGSKA (reference sequence). The CDR3 is 12 residues long. The CDR3 sequence: CSASWDTNIQYF. CDR3 coding DNA: TGCAGTGCTAGTTGGGACACAAACATTCAGTACTTC.